The 9 T cell receptor beta chains below come from one sample, sequenced in a study of neurological immune-mediated disorders. TCRdb analysed the 5' RACE reads with MiXCR anew, one entry per CDR3 protein. Of about 48,000 distinct CDR3 sequences listed, about 9.3% are singletons. The material sequenced was PBMCs. These receptor sequences come from a woman in her 40s with HTLV-1-associated myelopathy (HAM/TSP).

Many counts were recorded for this clonotype. The chain has TRBV5-1 and TRBJ2-5, with 9 positions matching TRBD2. Germline CDR1 SGHRS, CDR2 YFSETQ. After removal of 0 bases from V and 4 bases from J, the junction contained 13 bases not matched to a gene. CDR3 length: 18 residues. The CDR3 region has the DNA TGCGCCAGCAGCTTGGCGACCACGTCGGGACTAGCAGGAGAGACCCAGTACTTC. This sequence encodes CASSLATTSGLAGETQYF.

This clonotype has a handful of counts. This chain links TRBV11-2 with TRBJ1-1; 7 bases align to TRBD1. J gave up 2 bases and V 5 bases, and 5 bases lay outside the gene matches. Germline CDR1 SGHAT, CDR2 FQNNGV. CDR3 length: 14 amino acids. The CDR3 bases are TGTGCCAGCAGCCCGGGACAGCGAAACACTGAAGCTTTCTTT. Translated, it gives CASSPGQRNTEAFF.

This clonotype was counted at least ten times. CDR3 loop: CASSLQGGNYEQYF. The CDR3 nucleotides read TGCGCCAGCAGCTTACAGGGTGGAAACTACGAGCAGTACTTC. V gene TRBV5-1 combines with J gene TRBJ2-7; D may be TRBD1 (6 bases). There are 14 residues in the CDR3. Germline lookup yields CDR1 SGHRS and CDR2 YFSETQ. Trimming took off 2 bases at V and 3 bases at J, with 12 bases between the two ends.

This clonotype was recorded at least ten times. The V call is TRBV4-1, the J call TRBJ2-1; 9 bases match TRBD2. CDR1 is MGHRA, CDR2 YSYEKL, per germline. The CDR3 totals 16 residues. Trimming took 0 bases from V and 8 from J; bases not matched to a gene: 8. DNA for the CDR3: TGCGCCAGCAGCCAAGATAGGCGGGGGGGCCTCGATGAGCAGTTCTTC. This encodes CASSQDRRGGLDEQFF.

In its sample, this clonotype was seen a few times. The chain has TRBV12-3 or TRBV12-4 and TRBJ1-2, with D tentatively TRBD1 (5 bases). The CDR3 length is 13 residues. V gave up 0 bases and J gave up 4 bases, with 6 bases separating them. The CDR3 sequence: CASSLAGTYGYTF. The CDR3, as DNA: TGTGCCAGCAGTTTAGCAGGGACCTATGGCTACACCTTC.

This clonotype was recorded at least ten times. The chain couples TRBV12-5 to TRBJ1-1; D gene uncertain. The CDR3 is made up of 14 amino acids. Trimming pared 0 bases from V and 4 bases from J, leaving 9 bases between. Germline assignment: CDR1 LGHNT and CDR2 FRNRAP. CDR3: CASGLVYRPTEAFF. CDR3 coding DNA: TGTGCTAGTGGTTTGGTATATAGACCCACTGAAGCTTTCTTT. The variable domain in full, completed from reference TRBV12-5 and TRBJ1-1, reads DARVTQTPRHKVTEMGQEVTMRCQPILGHNTVFWYRQTMMQGLELLAYFRNRAPLDDSGMPKDRFSAEMPDATLATLKIQPSEPRDSAVYFCASGLVYRPTEAFFGQGTRLTVV.

Many counts were recorded for this clonotype. The V and J genes are TRBV19 and TRBJ1-4; possibly TRBD1 for D (5 bases). The CDR3 runs 13 residues. The germline gives CDR1 LNHDA, CDR2 SQIVND (reference sequence). The V and J ends lost 7 bases and 5 bases respectively, with 11 bases between them. The CDR3 reads CASNPGRNEKLFF. CDR3 DNA: TGTGCCAGTAATCCAGGGCGAAATGAAAAACTGTTTTTT.

This clonotype was counted at least ten times. The V call is TRBV7-2, the J call TRBJ2-2, with D possibly being TRBD2 (6 bases). This CDR3 comprises 16 residues. V was trimmed by 5 bases and J by 4 bases, leaving 17 bases between them. Germline lookup yields CDR1 SGHTA and CDR2 FQGNSA. DNA for the CDR3: TGTGCCAGCAGCCAATCGTTTGGTAGCGGCACCGGGGAGCTGTTTTTT. It is translated as CASSQSFGSGTGELFF.

This clonotype was observed many times. The rearrangement links TRBV6-5 to TRBJ2-3; tentatively, D is TRBD2 (6 bases). The CDR3 loop spans 15 amino acids. Germline CDR1 is MNHEY and CDR2 is SVGAGI. V lost 5 bases, J lost 4 bases, and 16 bases lay in between. The CDR3 region is CASSKGGNRADTQYF. The CDR3 DNA follows: TGTGCCAGCAGTAAGGGAGGTAATAGGGCAGATACGCAGTATTTT.